The 26 T cell receptor beta chains below were found in one sample sequenced in a study of OX40 agonist ivuxolimab in advanced cancers. The library was produced with the immunoSEQ multiplex PCR assay. TCRdb retrieved this table from immuneACCESS and kept in-frame rearrangements only. Not all clones are present; in checked studies, unresolved V genes account for under half, and no reason is known for the remainder. The sample table lists roughly 30,000 clones, more than 70% of them with a count of one. Roughly a sixth of the sample goes to the ten largest clones. This sample comprised CD4+ or CD8+ T cells sorted from blood, obtained in a trial of the OX40 agonist ivuxolimab. These receptors were collected from an adult with an advanced solid tumor such as melanoma, head and neck, liver or kidney cancer.

V usage is TRBV15 and J usage is TRBJ2-1, with 7 positions matching TRBD2. The CDR3 extends over 13 amino acids. CDR1 and CDR2 (germline): LNHNV, YYDKDF (reference sequence). Unmatched junction bases numbered 4, after V lost 1 base and J lost 10 bases. This chain's CDR3 is CATSRVSGIEQFF. CDR3 sequence (DNA): TGTGCCACCAGCAGAGTAAGCGGGATCGAGCAGTTCTTC.

A single count supports this clone. The V call is TRBV19, the J call TRBJ1-1, with D perhaps TRBD1 (5 bases). Germline CDR1 and CDR2: LNHDA and SQIVND (reference sequence). V was pared by 7 bases and J by 4 bases, with 19 bases between. The CDR3 contains 15 residues. The CDR3: CASKAIGVLGTEAFF. The CDR3 DNA reads TGTGCCAGTAAAGCCATAGGGGTGCTAGGCACTGAAGCTTTCTTT.

The chain carries TRBV4-3 and TRBJ1-2; possibly TRBD1 for D (5 bases). The V end was cut by 0 bases, the J end by 14 bases, with 16 bases between. CDR3 size: 13 residues. From germline, CDR1 is LGHNA and CDR2 YSLEER. CDR3 residues: CASSQDRWDVGTF. The CDR3 nucleotides are TGCGCCAGCAGCCAAGATAGGTGGGACGTTGGGACCTTC.

V gene TRBV7-6 combines with J gene TRBJ2-7, with 7 bases aligning to TRBD1. V lost 2 bases to trimming and J lost 7 bases; unmatched junction nucleotides: 8. CDR3 size: 14 residues. Germline values: CDR1 SGHVS, CDR2 FNYEAQ. This chain's CDR3 is CASSLILGGDEQYF. CDR3 in DNA: TGTGCCAGCAGCTTAATCCTAGGGGGCGATGAGCAGTACTTC.

The chain employs TRBV27 and TRBJ2-3; 14 bases are shared with TRBD2. Trimming at V came to 5 bases and at J to 0 bases, leaving 7 bases not matched to a gene. The CDR3 sequence is 18 residues long. From germline, CDR1 is MNHEY and CDR2 SMNVEV (reference sequence). In DNA, the CDR3 is TGTGCCAGCAGTCCACTGACTAGCGGGGGGGCTAGCACAGATACGCAGTATTTT. This sequence encodes CASSPLTSGGASTDTQYF.

In this sample, this clone turned up a few times. The CDR3 DNA follows: TGTGCCAGCAGTTTACGGGTCCGAGCGGGCACCGGGGAGCTGTTTTTT. Protein: CASSLRVRAGTGELFF. V is TRBV28 and J is TRBJ2-2; TRBD2 is a possible D gene (6 bases). This CDR3 spans 16 amino acids. From germline, CDR1 is MDHEN and CDR2 SYDVKM. The V end lost 2 bases, the J end lost 4 bases, and 14 bases lay between the germline ends. Together with reference TRBV28 and TRBJ2-2, the CDR3 gives the full variable domain: DVKVTQSSRYLVKRTGEKVFLECVQDMDHENMFWYRQDPGLGLRLIYFSYDVKMKEKGDIPEGYSVSREKKERFSLILESASTNQTSMYLCASSLRVRAGTGELFFGEGSRLTVL.

V is TRBV5-1 and J is TRBJ2-7, with D possibly TRBD2 on 5 matching bases. Germline-derived CDR1 and CDR2 are SGHRS and YFSETQ. Trimming cost V 0 bases and J 6 bases, with 13 bases left between them. CDR3 length: 14 amino acids. The CDR3 DNA follows: TGCGCCAGCAGCTTGGCTTTTGGAGGTGGCGAGCAGTACTTC. As protein: CASSLAFGGGEQYF.

By sample fraction, this clone is medium-sized. V usage is TRBV6-5 and J usage is TRBJ2-7; 9 nucleotides align to TRBD2. Per germline, CDR1 MNHEY and CDR2 SVGAGI. The CDR3 length is 15 residues. Unmatched junction bases numbered 5, after V lost 2 bases and J lost 3 bases. In DNA form, the CDR3 reads TGTGCCAGCAGTTACGGGGCTAGCGGGGACTACGAGCAGTACTTC. Amino acid sequence: CASSYGASGDYEQYF.

This sequence joins TRBV9 and TRBJ2-5; TRBD1 agrees at 7 bases. The germline gives CDR1 SGDLS, CDR2 YYNGEE. The CDR3 contains 16 residues. The V segment lost 4 bases and the J segment 4 bases; nucleotides outside the gene matches: 13. For the CDR3, the DNA is TGTGCCAGCAGCCCTATGAGGGGGCTTCAGGGAGAGACCCAGTACTTC. Translated, it gives CASSPMRGLQGETQYF.

This chain links TRBV7-9 with TRBJ2-6; 8 positions agree with TRBD1. This CDR3 is 16 amino acids long. With V trimmed by 6 bases and J by 2 bases, 6 bases remained unmatched. CDR1 is SEHNR, CDR2 FQNEAQ, per germline (reference sequence). CDR3 in DNA: TGTGCCAGCAGTTCGATGACAGGGGCTGGGGCCAACGTCCTGACTTTC. Translated: CASSSMTGAGANVLTF.

This clone is deemed medium-sized. The chain couples TRBV10-3 to TRBJ1-5, with 7 nucleotides matching TRBD1. The V gene's germline CDR1 is ENHRY and CDR2 SYGVKD. Unmatched junction bases numbered 12, after V lost 4 bases and J lost 6 bases. The CDR3 is made up of 16 amino acids. This CDR3 is CAISATTGAPGQPQHF. Written as DNA, the CDR3 is TGTGCCATCAGTGCTACTACAGGGGCCCCCGGTCAGCCCCAGCATTTT.

The chain has TRBV29-1 and TRBJ2-7, with 9 bases that match TRBD2. Losses at the gene ends were 6 bases for V and 0 bases for J; bases not matched to a gene: 6. Germline loops: CDR1 SQVTM, CDR2 ANQGSEA. The CDR3 covers 14 residues. The CDR3 DNA reads TGCAGCGTCGTCTGGCGGGAGGGCTCCTACGAGCAGTACTTC. Protein: CSVVWREGSYEQYF.

The count of this clone is one. V usage is TRBV4-2 and J usage is TRBJ1-2, with TRBD1 matching 12 bases. The CDR3 sequence is 15 residues long. After removal of 5 bases from V and 6 bases from J, the junction contained 7 bases not matched to a gene. In germline, CDR1 is LGHNA, CDR2 YNFKEQ. The CDR3 sequence is CASSAGTGGRDGYTF. The CDR3, as DNA: TGTGCCAGCAGCGCTGGGACAGGGGGCAGGGATGGCTACACCTTC.

The V call is TRBV4-2, the J call TRBJ2-2; D is ambiguous. This CDR3 is built from 17 residues. V lost 6 bases and J lost 1, with 18 bases in between. Germline loops: CDR1 LGHNA, CDR2 YNFKEQ. The CDR3 coding sequence is TGTGCCAGCAGGGGGTTGGACGCCCGAGGGAACACCGGGGAGCTGTTTTTT. Its protein product is CASRGLDARGNTGELFF.

This clone appeared a few times. The rearrangement uses TRBV5-5 and TRBJ2-7; no clear D gene. Germline V gene data show CDR1 as SGHKS and CDR2 as YYEKEE (reference sequence). The CDR3 has 14 amino acids. The germline V and J ends were trimmed by 1 base and 0 bases, with 8 bases remaining between them. CDR3: CASSLSANSYEQYF. For the CDR3, the DNA is TGTGCCAGCAGCTTGTCGGCAAACTCCTACGAGCAGTACTTC. The full variable domain, rest sourced from reference TRBV5-5 and TRBJ2-7, is DAGVTQSPTHLIKTRGQQVTLRCSPISGHKSVSWYQQVLGQGPQFIFQYYEKEERGRGNFPDRFSARQFPNYSSELNVNALLLGDSALYLCASSLSANSYEQYFGPGTRLTVT.

The chain links TRBV28 to TRBJ1-3; D is possibly TRBD1 (5 bases). V dropped 6 bases and J dropped 6 bases, with 12 bases sitting between them. Germline V lookup: CDR1 MDHEN, CDR2 SYDVKM. This CDR3 has 13 residues. Written as DNA, the CDR3 is TGTGCCAGCAGCGAGAGGGGTGTAAACACCATATATTTT. Translating it yields CASSERGVNTIYF.

The chain uses TRBV7-8 and TRBJ2-3, with TRBD2 matching 15 bases. J lost 5 bases, V lost 5 bases, and 11 bases had no gene match. The CDR3 extends over 18 amino acids. CDR1 is SGHVS, CDR2 FQNEAQ, per germline. CDR3 in amino acids: CASSAGWTSGGEVDTQYF. Here the CDR3 DNA reads TGTGCCAGCAGCGCCGGTTGGACTAGCGGGGGGGAAGTAGATACGCAGTATTTT.

The CDR3 DNA sequence: TGCGCCAGCAGCCAAGACTCGAGTCTAGCGGGAGCCGAGCAGTACTTC. Protein sequence: CASSQDSSLAGAEQYF. The rearrangement joins TRBV4-3 to TRBJ2-7; TRBD2 aligns across 10 bases. After removal of 0 bases from V and 6 bases from J, the junction contained 8 bases not matched to a gene. Germline V gene lookup returns CDR1 LGHNA and CDR2 YSLEER. There are 16 residues in the CDR3.

The V gene is TRBV27, the J gene TRBJ1-5, with D hard to call. V shed 2 bases and J shed 3 bases, with 23 bases lying between them. This CDR3 comprises 19 residues. CDR1 MNHEY and CDR2 SMNVEV come from the germline V gene (reference sequence). CDR3 sequence reads: CASSLSGFVAGGFNQPQHF. CDR3 coding DNA: TGTGCCAGCAGTTTAAGTGGGTTCGTGGCAGGAGGCTTCAATCAGCCCCAGCATTTT.

The chain uses TRBV28 and TRBJ2-7; D might be TRBD1 (5 bases). CDR3 size: 17 residues. Trimming pared 6 bases from V and 2 bases from J, leaving 23 bases between. CDR1 is MDHEN and CDR2 is SYDVKM in the germline V gene. In DNA form, the CDR3 reads TGTGCCAGCAGCCAGCTGGTACGTACAGGCGGACCCTACGAGCAGTACTTC. Its protein is CASSQLVRTGGPYEQYF.

The chain uses TRBV6-5 and TRBJ1-2, with D hard to call. Germline V CDR1 and CDR2: MNHEY, SVGAGI. The CDR3 is 15 residues long. Trimming took 0 bases from V and 8 from J, leaving 16 bases between them. The CDR3 loop is CASSYSNPNQNGYTF. The CDR3 coding sequence is TGTGCCAGCAGTTACTCGAACCCTAACCAAAACGGCTACACCTTC.

On this clone: This same CDR3 is encoded by further DNA sequences in the sample. This chain joins TRBV7-8 and TRBJ1-5, with 10 bases aligning to TRBD1. CDR1 SGHVS and CDR2 FQNEAQ come from the germline V gene. The CDR3 extends over 15 amino acids. The trim removed 4 bases at V and 2 bases at J, leaving 2 bases unmatched. This chain's CDR3 is CASSSDRGGNQPQHF. As DNA, the CDR3 is TGTGCCAGCAGCTCGGACAGGGGGGGCAATCAGCCCCAGCATTTT.

Only a few counts were recorded for this clone. J is TRBJ1-1 and V is TRBV7-9; no clear D. V lost 6 bases and J lost 8, with 10 bases in between. Germline V gene sequence: CDR1 SEHNR, CDR2 FQNEAQ (reference sequence). CDR3 length: 11 residues. The CDR3 protein is CASRYDREAFF. The CDR3 nucleotides read TGTGCCAGCAGGTACGACCGGGAAGCTTTCTTT.

The rearrangement joins TRBV10-3 to TRBJ2-7; 14 nucleotides match TRBD2. Germline V gene data show CDR1 as ENHRY and CDR2 as SYGVKD. V gave up 6 bases and J gave up 0 bases; unmatched junction bases: 4. The CDR3 covers 16 residues. The CDR3 coding sequence is TGTGCCATCAGCTTGGGACTAGCGGGGGCCTCCTACGAGCAGTACTTC. Translation: CAISLGLAGASYEQYF.

This clone appeared once. The chain is built from TRBV13 and TRBJ1-4; 8 bases fit TRBD1. CDR1 PRHDT and CDR2 FYEKMQ come from the germline V gene (reference sequence). Germline trimming cut 0 bases from V and 4 bases from J; bases unmatched to any gene: 7. This CDR3 has 17 residues. The CDR3 sequence: CASSLGPPDRGNEKLFF. DNA of the CDR3: TGTGCCAGCAGCTTAGGCCCGCCCGACAGGGGTAATGAAAAACTGTTTTTT.

This clone was detected only a few times. The V call is TRBV7-8, the J call TRBJ1-5; D unresolved. Trimming left V 3 bases short and J 9 bases short, with 12 bases between. Germline values: CDR1 SGHVS, CDR2 FQNEAQ. The CDR3 covers 13 residues. CDR3 nucleotide sequence: TGTGCCAGCAGCTTGGGTCCTGTCCGGCCCCAGCATTTT. It yields the protein CASSLGPVRPQHF.